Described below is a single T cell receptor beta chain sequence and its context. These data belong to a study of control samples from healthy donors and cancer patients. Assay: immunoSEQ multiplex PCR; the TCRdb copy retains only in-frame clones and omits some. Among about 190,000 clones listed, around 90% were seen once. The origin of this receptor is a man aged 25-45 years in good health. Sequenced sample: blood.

CDR3 sequence reads: CASSVQGEVGELFF. CDR3 nucleotide sequence: TGTGCCAGCAGCGTACAGGGGGAGGTCGGGGAGCTGTTTTTT. This chain connects TRBV9 to TRBJ2-2, with D possibly matching TRBD1 (7 bases). The CDR3 length is 14 residues. Germline lookup yields CDR1 SGDLS and CDR2 YYNGEE. Trimming took 1 base from V and 7 from J, leaving 11 bases between them.